The 10 T cell receptor beta chains listed next were all sequenced from one sample in a study of blood T cell repertoires in COVID-19 (TCRdb year 2020). The library was obtained by the immunoSEQ multiplex PCR assay. TCRdb limited this immuneACCESS table to in-frame rearrangements with V and J called. A share of clones is missing; checked studies link under half to unresolved V genes, and the rest is unexplained. The sample has about 69,000 clones on record, 60% to 85% of them singletons. 16% of the sample is in the top ten clones. The sequenced sample was peripheral blood. The receptor source for this set is a man aged 55 to 70 with acute or convalescent COVID-19.

The V call is TRBV7-3, the J call TRBJ2-2, with 7 bases fitting TRBD2. The CDR3 spans 16 residues. Unmatched junction bases numbered 9, after V lost 7 bases and J lost 1 base. CDR1 SGHTA and CDR2 FQGTGA come from the germline V gene. This chain's CDR3 is CASNLSQRGNTGELFF. The CDR3 nucleotides read TGTGCCAGCAACCTAAGCCAGCGGGGGAACACCGGGGAGCTGTTTTTT. Filled out from reference TRBV7-3 and TRBJ2-2, the complete variable domain reads GAGVSQTPSNKVTEKGKYVELRCDPISGHTALYWYRQSLGQGPEFLIYFQGTGAADDSGLPNDRFFAVRPEGSVSTLKIQRTERGDSAVYLCASNLSQRGNTGELFFGEGSRLTVL.

This chain links TRBV19 with TRBJ1-2; 7 positions agree with TRBD1. Germline V gene sequence: CDR1 LNHDA, CDR2 SQIVND (reference sequence). The junction had 4 bases not matched to a gene; V was cut back by 7 bases and J by 2 bases. The CDR3 is made up of 13 amino acids. Here the CDR3 reads CASTLTGNYGYTF. In DNA, the CDR3 is TGTGCCAGTACCCTGACAGGGAACTATGGCTACACCTTC.

This clone was observed a single time. The genes are TRBV7-2 and TRBJ2-7; D is undetermined. The germline V gene encodes CDR1 SGHTA and CDR2 FQGNSA. Trimming shortened V by 1 base and J by 2 bases, and 12 bases separated the two germline ends. CDR3 length: 15 residues. The CDR3 coding sequence is TGTGCCAGCAGCTTAGAACATTCCTCCACCTACGAGCAGTACTTC. Its protein product is CASSLEHSSTYEQYF.

This chain joins TRBV10-2 and TRBJ1-4; D possibly corresponds to TRBD1 (6 bases). The germline V gene has CDR1 WSHSY and CDR2 SAAADI. The V and J ends lost 8 bases and 4 bases respectively, with 20 bases between them. This CDR3 comprises 16 residues. For the CDR3, the DNA is TGCGCCAGCTCCCGGACAGATAGTCGGGATAATGAAAAACTGTTTTTT. Translating it yields CASSRTDSRDNEKLFF.

The genes are TRBV19 and TRBJ1-4; 9 positions agree with TRBD1. The CDR3 extends over 14 amino acids. V dropped 5 bases and J dropped 7; count of bases not matched to a gene: 5. Germline CDR1 LNHDA, CDR2 SQIVND (reference sequence). The CDR3 region has the DNA TGTGCCAGTAGTCTGACAGGGGGAGTTGAAAAACTGTTTTTT. It encodes CASSLTGGVEKLFF.

The chain uses TRBV10-1 and TRBJ1-5; a possible D gene is TRBD1 (5 bases). CDR3 length equals 13 residues. The germline gives CDR1 WNHNN, CDR2 SYGVQD (reference sequence). V shed 5 bases and J shed 6 bases, with 11 bases lying between them. For the CDR3, the DNA is TGCGCCAGCAGTTCGACAGTTCTTCAGCCCCAGCATTTT. This codes for CASSSTVLQPQHF.

The chain employs TRBV7-6 and TRBJ2-7, with 7 positions matching TRBD1. Germline assignment: CDR1 SGHVS and CDR2 FNYEAQ. V lost 4 bases, J lost 2 bases, and 8 bases stayed unmatched. CDR3 length: 15 residues. The CDR3 nucleotides read TGTGCCAGCAGCTCGGGACAGCCCGGAGCCTACGAGCAGTACTTC. Translating it yields CASSSGQPGAYEQYF.

This chain connects TRBV6-5 to TRBJ1-2, with D perhaps TRBD1 (6 bases). V was pared by 6 bases and J by 2 bases, with 13 bases between. Germline V CDR1 and CDR2: MNHEY, SVGAGI. This CDR3 has 14 residues. The CDR3 nucleotides are TGTGCCAGCAGCCCCCAACAGGGCAACTATGGCTACACCTTC. Translation: CASSPQQGNYGYTF.

The gene calls are TRBV4-3 and TRBJ2-1; 12 nucleotides agree with TRBD2. The germline CDR1 and CDR2 sequences are LGHNA and YSLEER. The CDR3 consists of 16 residues. V was pared by 5 bases and J by 0 bases, with 2 bases of the junction left unmatched. The CDR3 DNA sequence: TGCGCCAGCAGCAAACTAGCGGGGGGCTCCTACAATGAGCAGTTCTTC. Translating gives CASSKLAGGSYNEQFF.

J is TRBJ2-2 and V is TRBV9, with 7 bases fitting TRBD2. This CDR3 is built from 16 residues. Germline CDR1 is SGDLS and CDR2 is YYNGEE. V trimming: 0 bases; J trimming: 5 bases; junction bases outside the gene matches: 7. The CDR3 loop is CASSVGVAGETGELFF. The CDR3 DNA follows: TGTGCCAGCAGCGTAGGGGTAGCGGGCGAGACCGGGGAGCTGTTTTTT.